This TCR beta chain is from a study of blood T cell repertoires in COVID-19. The overall study: The United States, Italy and Spain were the sources of the acute and convalescent COVID-19 samples. Nucleic acid was either cDNA or gDNA, and it came from T cells, B-cell-depleted T cells, or PBMCs.

In the original processing: From reference gene primer amplification, estimates of nucleated cell counts were derived. Assay used: immunoSEQ multiplex PCR; TCRdb lists only in-frame clones, some missing. V and J calls and clone size are those listed in that table; D and trimming were worked out from the DNA. The table lists 92,000 or so clones, 55% to 75% of them singletons. The CDR3 has 15 amino acids. V lost 1 base to trimming and J lost 0 bases, with 7 bases between them. Germline V gives CDR1 LGHNA, CDR2 YSLEER. The source material was peripheral blood. The V and J genes are TRBV4-3 and TRBJ1-5; no definite D call. This receptor was taken from a woman aged 80 or older with acute or convalescent COVID-19. The CDR3 sequence: CASSQGAYSNQPQHF. For the CDR3, the DNA is TGCGCCAGCAGCCAAGGAGCATATAGCAATCAGCCCCAGCATTTT.